The 13 T cell receptor beta chains given below trace back to one sample, sequenced in a study of vaccination effects on CD4 cells after COVID-19. Repertoires were generated with immunoSEQ multiplex PCR, while TCRdb's copy carries only in-frame clones and drops some. The sample includes around 15,000 clones, 75% of them seen just once. Expansion with viral peptide pools was applied to antigen-specific CD4+ T cells by the ViraFEST assay prior to sequencing. The culture ran for 10 days, and then CD4+ T cells were isolated. Either the mRNA-1273 or the BNT162b2 vaccine was given to participants as two doses. What these receptors recognize is not known. The sample in question was CD4+ T cells from PBMCs cultured with HCoV-NL63 spike peptides, obtained after COVID-19 vaccination. The source of these receptors is a human donor who received a COVID-19 vaccine.

This chain joins TRBV11-2 and TRBJ1-1; the D is unclear. This CDR3 contains 15 residues. Germline V lookup: CDR1 SGHAT, CDR2 FQNNGV. V was cut by 5 bases and J by 4 bases, with 17 bases left in between. The CDR3 DNA reads as TGTGCCAGCAGCCCTTCTGGGGATCGGTTCACTGAAGCTTTCTTT. Its protein is CASSPSGDRFTEAFF.

There are a few counts of this clone. The V call is TRBV27, the J call TRBJ1-4; TRBD1 matches 9 bases. J was trimmed by 6 bases and V by 9 bases; bases with no gene match: 5. CDR1 is MNHEY and CDR2 is SMNVEV in the germline V gene (reference sequence). This CDR3 is 13 amino acids long. This CDR3 is CASSRDRDEKLFF. The CDR3 DNA is TGTGCCAGTTCTAGGGACAGGGATGAAAAACTGTTTTTT.

The rearrangement links TRBV7-2 to TRBJ2-1; weak D call: TRBD2 (6 bases). The CDR3 is made up of 13 amino acids. Germline CDR1 and CDR2: SGHTA and FQGNSA. Between the trimmed V and J ends, which lost 4 bases and 4 bases, there was a span of 8 bases. CDR3 region: CASSWTKYNEQFF. The DNA of the CDR3 is TGTGCCAGCAGCTGGACTAAGTACAATGAGCAGTTCTTC.

The rearrangement joins TRBV6-5 to TRBJ1-2; a possible D gene is TRBD1 (6 bases). Trimming took 2 bases from V and 4 from J, leaving 14 bases between them. Germline lookup yields CDR1 MNHEY and CDR2 SVGAGI. The CDR3 is 15 residues long. CDR3 DNA sequence: TGTGCCAGCAGTTACGATTACAGGGCTGGCTATGGCTACACCTTC. This gives the protein CASSYDYRAGYGYTF.

CDR3 amino acids: CASSAQGVGEQYF. The CDR3 bases are TGTGCCAGCAGCGCGCAGGGGGTTGGGGAGCAGTACTTC. This sequence joins TRBV9 and TRBJ2-7; 7 nucleotides match TRBD1. The CDR3 is made up of 13 amino acids. CDR1 and CDR2 from the germline V gene are SGDLS and YYNGEE. The ends lost 3 bases at V and 7 bases at J; junction bases unmatched: 7.

In its sample, this clone was seen once. The chain is built from TRBV10-3 and TRBJ1-1; 9 bases map to TRBD1. The germline gives CDR1 ENHRY, CDR2 SYGVKD. The V segment lost 6 bases and the J segment 7 bases; nucleotides outside the gene matches: 9. CDR3 length: 14 residues. The CDR3 spells CAISQTLDRGEAFF. CDR3 nucleotide sequence: TGTGCCATCAGCCAAACTCTGGACAGGGGTGAAGCTTTCTTT.

Details on this clone: At one end, the junction sequence differs from germline, possibly due to a read error. V usage is TRBV6-2 or TRBV6-3 and J usage is TRBJ1-2; D unresolved. The CDR3 loop spans 14 amino acids. Germline V gives CDR1 MNHEY, CDR2 SVGEGT. The CDR3 DNA sequence: TGTGCCAGCAGTGACTCTCCGGGCAACTATGGCTACACCTTC. Translated, it gives CASSDSPGNYGYTF.

By share, this clone ranks as medium-sized. The chain recombines TRBV27 with TRBJ2-1; 8 nucleotides match TRBD2. The CDR3 totals 15 residues. J was trimmed by 4 bases and V by 6 bases; bases with no gene match: 8. Looked up from germline, CDR1 is MNHEY and CDR2 is SMNVEV (reference sequence). As DNA, the CDR3 is TGTGCCAGCAGCCCTTCGGGGACTAGTTACAATGAGCAGTTCTTC. It specifies CASSPSGTSYNEQFF.

The CDR3: CASSRGDTQYF. DNA for the CDR3: TGTGCCAGCAGTAGAGGAGATACGCAGTATTTT. This chain joins TRBV9 and TRBJ2-3; no reliable D call. This CDR3 has 11 residues. V dropped 5 bases and J dropped 5 bases, with 6 bases sitting between them. CDR1 SGDLS and CDR2 YYNGEE come from the germline V gene. The entire variable domain, with the rest obtained from reference TRBV9 and TRBJ2-3, is as follows: DSGVTQTPKHLITATGQRVTLRCSPRSGDLSVYWYQQSLDQGLQFLIQYYNGEERAKGNILERFSAQQFPDLHSELNLSSLELGDSALYFCASSRGDTQYFGPGTRLTVL.

The chain employs TRBV10-3 and TRBJ2-1, with 9 bases identical to TRBD2. The germline CDR1 and CDR2 sequences are ENHRY and SYGVKD. The junction had 2 bases not matched to a gene; V was cut back by 0 bases and J by 5 bases. The CDR3 consists of 15 residues. The CDR3 DNA reads TGTGCCATCAGTGAGTCGGGGACTAGCAACAATGAGCAGTTCTTC. Translation: CAISESGTSNNEQFF.

The chain employs TRBV19 and TRBJ2-6; D might be TRBD2 (6 bases). CDR3 length equals 18 residues. Germline V gene sequence: CDR1 LNHDA, CDR2 SQIVND (reference sequence). Trimming took 2 bases from V and 0 from J, leaving 14 bases between them. In DNA form, the CDR3 reads TGTGCCAGTAGTATAATAGACGGGAGAACCTCTGGGGCCAACGTCCTGACTTTC. Translating it yields CASSIIDGRTSGANVLTF.

This chain connects TRBV29-1 to TRBJ2-1; D might be TRBD1 or TRBD2, each matching 5 bases. In germline, CDR1 is SQVTM, CDR2 ANQGSEA. The CDR3 is 14 residues long. V lost 4 bases, J lost 2 bases, and 12 bases lay in between. CDR3 bases: TGCAGCGTTGGTGGGGGAGTCCCCTACAATGAGCAGTTCTTC. Protein: CSVGGGVPYNEQFF.

The chain joins TRBV24-1 to TRBJ2-3; 13 bases agree with TRBD2. The ends lost 3 bases at V and 4 bases at J; junction bases unmatched: 6. CDR1 is KGHDR and CDR2 is SFDVKD in the germline V gene. The CDR3 extends over 17 amino acids. The CDR3 protein is CATSDPLGLAGADTQYF. As DNA, the CDR3 is TGTGCCACCAGTGATCCACTCGGACTAGCGGGAGCAGATACGCAGTATTTT.